One sample yielded the 32 T cell receptor beta chains listed below, sequenced in a study of response to subunit inactivated influenza vaccine. Each CDR3 protein gets one entry after TCRdb re-called the RT-PCR reads with MiXCR. The data contain approximately 300,000 distinct CDR3 sequences, approximately 20% of them singletons. The starting material was PBMCs from blood, obtained approximately 20 months after vaccination. The receptor set was obtained from a man between 50 and 70 years old who received an inactivated influenza vaccine.

The rearrangement uses TRBV20-1 and TRBJ1-2; TRBD1 agrees at 8 bases. The germline gives CDR1 DFQATT, CDR2 SNEGSKA (reference sequence). The CDR3 loop spans 17 amino acids. V was clipped by 3 bases and J by 1 base; unmatched bases: 13. The CDR3 bases are TGCAGTGCTAGCCCCGGACAGGGCCGCTCTTATAACTATGGCTACACCTTC. Protein sequence: CSASPGQGRSYNYGYTF.

This clonotype has a handful of counts. This rearrangement joins TRBV3-1 to TRBJ1-2; 10 nucleotides line up with TRBD1. CDR1 and CDR2 from the germline V gene are LGHDT and YNNKEL (reference sequence). The CDR3 is 19 amino acids. The ends lost 0 bases at V and 4 bases at J; junction bases unmatched: 14. The CDR3: CASSQELGQGILRGYGYTF. Written as DNA, the CDR3 is TGTGCCAGCAGCCAAGAACTGGGACAGGGGATATTAAGGGGCTATGGCTACACCTTC.

This clonotype was observed a handful of times. V and J are TRBV29-1 and TRBJ1-1; D perhaps matches TRBD1 (6 bases). Germline values: CDR1 SQVTM, CDR2 ANQGSEA. Between the trimmed V and J ends, which lost 7 bases and 4 bases, there was a span of 22 bases. The CDR3 has 15 residues. The CDR3 protein is CSASGPGAGATEAFF. The CDR3 DNA sequence: TGCAGCGCATCGGGACCCGGGGCGGGGGCCACTGAAGCTTTCTTT.

This sequence joins TRBV28 and TRBJ1-1; 10 bases map to TRBD1. Germline V gene sequence: CDR1 MDHEN, CDR2 SYDVKM. This CDR3 region has 18 residues. V lost 2 bases and J lost 5; bases outside the gene matches: 14. CDR3: CASSLVGGTGVWWTEAFF. The CDR3 DNA sequence: TGTGCCAGCAGTTTAGTCGGCGGGACAGGGGTTTGGTGGACTGAAGCTTTCTTT.

There are many counts of this clonotype. This sequence joins TRBV12-3 or TRBV12-4 and TRBJ1-3; the D is unclear. The CDR3 loop spans 12 amino acids. V dropped 5 bases and J dropped 1 base, with 3 bases sitting between them. The CDR3 is CASSTSGNTIYF. CDR3 in DNA: TGTGCCAGCAGTACATCTGGAAACACCATATATTTT.

This clonotype appeared a few times. The rearrangement links TRBV12-3 or TRBV12-4 to TRBJ2-1; unclear D gene. The length of the CDR3 is 14 residues. The V end was cut by 3 bases, the J end by 0 bases, with 6 bases between. The CDR3 DNA is TGTGCCAGCAGTTTGTATAGCTCCTACAATGAGCAGTTCTTC. It yields the protein CASSLYSSYNEQFF.

The table lists this clonotype with a few counts. The V and J genes are TRBV23-1 and TRBJ2-1; D is possibly TRBD1 or TRBD2 (5 bases each). TRBV23-1 is treated as an ORF (open reading frame) with a function not yet certain. The CDR3 has 16 residues. The V end lost 2 bases, the J end lost 5 bases, and 16 bases lay between the germline ends. CDR3 loop: CASSQPTGTVHNEQFF. The CDR3 DNA follows: TGCGCCAGCAGTCAACCAACCGGGACGGTCCACAATGAGCAGTTCTTC.

The table lists this clonotype with a few counts. The rearrangement uses TRBV5-5 and TRBJ2-1; 8 nucleotides line up with TRBD1. The CDR3 has 16 residues. V was pared by 3 bases and J by 7 bases, with 12 bases of the junction left unmatched. Germline V lookup: CDR1 SGHKS, CDR2 YYEKEE (reference sequence). CDR3 sequence reads: CASSSASWTGRNEQFF. The CDR3 DNA reads as TGTGCCAGCAGCTCGGCGTCGTGGACAGGGAGGAATGAGCAGTTCTTC.

The chain couples TRBV19 to TRBJ1-2; 9 nucleotides agree with TRBD1. This CDR3 has 15 amino acids. The germline V gene encodes CDR1 LNHDA and CDR2 SQIVND (reference sequence). The ends lost 4 bases at V and 6 bases at J; junction bases unmatched: 9. DNA of the CDR3: TGTGCCAGTAGTACGACCGGGACAGGGCCCCATGGCTACACCTTC. The encoded protein is CASSTTGTGPHGYTF. Full variable domain (remainder filled in from reference TRBV19 and TRBJ1-2): DGGITQSPKYLFRKEGQNVTLSCEQNLNHDAMYWYRQDPGQGLRLIYYSQIVNDFQKGDIAEGYSVSREKKESFPLTVTSAQKNPTAFYLCASSTTGTGPHGYTFGSGTRLTVV.

This clonotype was counted ten times or more. The chain joins TRBV4-3 to TRBJ1-2; 11 nucleotides agree with TRBD1. This CDR3 spans 15 amino acids. Trimming took 2 bases from V and 4 from J; bases not matched to a gene: 3. Germline CDR1 LGHNA, CDR2 YSLEER. CDR3 coding DNA: TGCGCCAGCAGCCAATCGGGACAGGGGGTCTATGGCTACACCTTC. It specifies CASSQSGQGVYGYTF.

Only a few counts were recorded for this clonotype. The V call is TRBV20-1, the J call TRBJ2-7; D remains unclear. V gave up 3 bases and J gave up 2 bases, with 8 bases separating them. The germline V gene has CDR1 DFQATT and CDR2 SNEGSKA (reference sequence). This CDR3 is 12 amino acids long. For the CDR3, the DNA is TGCAGTGCTAGTGTCCAGGCCTACGAGCAGTACTTC. Amino acids: CSASVQAYEQYF.

This clonotype has only a few counts. The chain links TRBV11-2 to TRBJ2-2, with 9 nucleotides matching TRBD1. The CDR3 runs 17 residues. CDR1 and CDR2 from the germline V gene are SGHAT and FQNNGV. The V segment lost 4 bases and the J segment 1 base; nucleotides outside the gene matches: 7. The CDR3 region has the DNA TGTGCCAGCAGCTCAGCCTTGGGACAGGGGAACACCGGGGAGCTGTTTTTT. This encodes CASSSALGQGNTGELFF.

The chain has TRBV6-2 or TRBV6-3 and TRBJ2-3, with TRBD1 matching 9 bases. This CDR3 comprises 15 residues. Trimming took 2 bases from V and 5 from J; bases not matched to a gene: 5. Germline-derived CDR1 and CDR2 are MNHEY and SVGEGT. The DNA of the CDR3 is TGTGCCAGCAGTTACCCCGGGACAGGGAGAGATACGCAGTATTTT. Translated, it gives CASSYPGTGRDTQYF.

This clonotype appeared a few times. The rearrangement uses TRBV29-1 and TRBJ2-7, with TRBD2 identical over 13 bases. Trimming cost V 6 bases and J 7 bases; bases outside gene matches: 6. The CDR3 has 13 amino acids. Germline V CDR1 and CDR2: SQVTM, ANQGSEA. CDR3 DNA: TGCAGCGTCGCCGGGACTAGCGGGAATGAGCAGTACTTC. This encodes CSVAGTSGNEQYF.

The chain carries TRBV6-1 and TRBJ2-2; 7 bases match TRBD1. The trim removed 5 bases at V and 6 bases at J, leaving 3 bases unmatched. The V gene's germline CDR1 is MNHNS and CDR2 SASEGT. The CDR3 runs to 13 residues. CDR3 coding DNA: TGTGCCAGCAGTAGGACAGGACCCGGGGAGCTGTTTTTT. Translated: CASSRTGPGELFF.

This clonotype was recorded a few times. The rearrangement uses TRBV6-5 and TRBJ1-2; no reliable D call. The CDR3 length is 17 residues. Germline CDR1 and CDR2: MNHEY and SVGAGI. The germline V and J ends were trimmed by 4 bases and 4 bases, with 22 bases remaining between them. The CDR3 DNA reads as TGTGCCAGCAGTTCTCGGCCGCTACACTTCCACGCCTATGGCTACACCTTC. Translating it yields CASSSRPLHFHAYGYTF.

This clonotype was seen a handful of times. The rearrangement joins TRBV5-1 to TRBJ1-4; no clear D. Germline V gives CDR1 SGHRS, CDR2 YFSETQ. Between the trimmed V and J ends, which lost 4 bases and 7 bases, there was a span of 11 bases. The CDR3 loop spans 13 amino acids. This chain's CDR3 is CASSPPRGEKLFF. CDR3 coding DNA: TGCGCCAGCAGCCCACCACGGGGTGAAAAACTGTTTTTT. Complete variable domain (other parts from reference TRBV5-1 and TRBJ1-4): KAGVTQTPRYLIKTRGQQVTLSCSPISGHRSVSWYQQTPGQGLQFLFEYFSETQRNKGNFPGRFSGRQFSNSRSEMNVSTLELGDSALYLCASSPPRGEKLFFGSGTQLSVL.

J is TRBJ2-1 and V is TRBV4-3; 8 bases align to TRBD2. J gave up 4 bases and V 0 bases, and 5 bases lay outside the gene matches. Germline V CDR1 and CDR2: LGHNA, YSLEER. The CDR3 totals 16 residues. Written as DNA, the CDR3 is TGCGCCAGCAGCCAAGATCTCGAGCGGGGGTACAATGAGCAGTTCTTC. Residues: CASSQDLERGYNEQFF.

This clonotype was detected a few times. The chain couples TRBV24-1 to TRBJ2-2; no firm D call. The CDR3 totals 14 residues. The V gene's germline CDR1 is KGHDR and CDR2 SFDVKD. The germline V and J ends were trimmed by 6 bases and 6 bases, with 13 bases remaining between them. CDR3 bases: TGTGCCACCAGTAGGCTAGGAAGCGCCGGGGAGCTGTTTTTT. Residues: CATSRLGSAGELFF.

This sequence joins TRBV12-3 or TRBV12-4 and TRBJ1-1, with D unresolved. V was trimmed by 10 bases and J by 1 base, leaving 13 bases between them. The CDR3 is 13 residues long. The CDR3 DNA reads as TGTGCCACCCTTGCCCCGGGGAACACTGAAGCTTTCTTT. Amino acid sequence: CATLAPGNTEAFF.

The CDR3 region is CASSLILLRGSSYNEQFF. The CDR3 nucleotides are TGTGCCAGCAGTCTAATATTATTGCGGGGGAGCTCCTACAATGAGCAGTTCTTC. The V call is TRBV28, the J call TRBJ2-1, with 7 bases aligning to TRBD2. Germline-derived CDR1 and CDR2 are MDHEN and SYDVKM. The J segment lost 0 bases and the V segment lost 5 bases, leaving 13 bases of the junction unmatched. The CDR3 totals 18 residues.

This chain joins TRBV20-1 and TRBJ2-7; D call uncertain. V gave up 2 bases and J gave up 2 bases, with 10 bases separating them. The CDR3 has 13 amino acids. Germline V lookup: CDR1 DFQATT, CDR2 SNEGSKA (reference sequence). The CDR3 spells CSARSPDTYEQYF. The CDR3 nucleotides read TGCAGTGCTAGATCCCCCGACACCTACGAGCAGTACTTC.

The J gene is TRBJ2-5, the V gene TRBV15; D unresolved. V was pared by 1 base and J by 7 bases, with 10 bases between. CDR1 and CDR2 from the germline V gene are LNHNV and YYDKDF (reference sequence). The CDR3 sequence is 13 residues long. The CDR3 bases are TGTGCCACCAGCAGAGGAGGTCAGAGGACCCAGTACTTC. Translating it yields CATSRGGQRTQYF.

This clonotype has at least ten counts. The rearrangement joins TRBV4-3 to TRBJ1-3; 7 bases are a match to TRBD1. After removal of 3 bases from V and 2 bases from J, the junction contained 10 bases not matched to a gene. In germline, CDR1 is LGHNA, CDR2 YSLEER. CDR3 length equals 17 residues. The CDR3 DNA reads TGCGCCAGCAGCCAGGGGGTTGGGACAGCGACTGGAAACACCATATATTTT. Translating it yields CASSQGVGTATGNTIYF.

The J gene is TRBJ1-2, the V gene TRBV12-3 or TRBV12-4; D call uncertain. CDR3 length equals 12 residues. Trimming left V 3 bases short and J 4 bases short, with 6 bases between. CDR3: CASSFDAYGYTF. The CDR3 bases are TGTGCCAGCAGTTTCGACGCCTATGGCTACACCTTC.

For the CDR3, the DNA is TGTGCCAGCAGTCTCCGGGGTGCCAGCTCTGGAAACACCATATATTTT. It is translated as CASSLRGASSGNTIYF. V gene TRBV3-1 combines with J gene TRBJ1-3; D gene unclear. Deletions cut 6 bases from V and 0 bases from J, with 15 bases between. The V gene's germline CDR1 is LGHDT and CDR2 YNNKEL (reference sequence). CDR3 size: 16 residues.

The chain is built from TRBV20-1 and TRBJ2-7; 9 nucleotides agree with TRBD2. Germline assignment: CDR1 DFQATT and CDR2 SNEGSKA (reference sequence). This CDR3 comprises 15 residues. Germline trimming cut 5 bases from V and 0 bases from J; bases unmatched to any gene: 8. CDR3 region: CSALGASGNSYEQYF. The CDR3 nucleotides are TGCAGTGCTTTAGGCGCTAGCGGGAACTCCTACGAGCAGTACTTC.

The chain recombines TRBV2 with TRBJ2-1; 10 bases fit TRBD2. From germline, CDR1 is SNHLY and CDR2 FYNNEI. The CDR3 loop spans 13 amino acids. The V and J ends lost 7 bases and 8 bases, in that order; junction bases with no gene match: 5. CDR3 nucleotides: TGTGCCAGCAAAACTAGCGGGATATATGAGCAGTTCTTC. It yields the protein CASKTSGIYEQFF.

V gene TRBV20-1 combines with J gene TRBJ1-1; 7 nucleotides align to TRBD1. V was pared by 0 bases and J by 1 base, with 11 bases of the junction left unmatched. This CDR3 has 17 residues. Germline lookup yields CDR1 DFQATT and CDR2 SNEGSKA (reference sequence). The CDR3 DNA is TGCAGTGCTAGAGATACCCCCCCAGGACAGGAGAACACTGAAGCTTTCTTT. Protein product: CSARDTPPGQENTEAFF.

This clonotype was detected only a few times. V gene TRBV20-1 combines with J gene TRBJ1-5; 10 bases are a match to TRBD1. V shed 5 bases, J shed 5 bases, and the junction held 15 bases outside the gene matches. Per germline, CDR1 DFQATT and CDR2 SNEGSKA (reference sequence). CDR3 size: 17 residues. Here the CDR3 DNA reads TGCAGTGCTGACACCGGGACAGGGGTTCGTCTGGATCAGCCCCAGCATTTT. Translating gives CSADTGTGVRLDQPQHF.

This clonotype was detected many times. The chain is built from TRBV5-1 and TRBJ2-1; 8 bases match TRBD2. Germline values: CDR1 SGHRS, CDR2 YFSETQ. The CDR3 is 14 residues long. After removal of 4 bases from V and 7 bases from J, the junction contained 7 bases not matched to a gene. This CDR3 is CASSRRGAENEQFF. CDR3 DNA sequence: TGCGCCAGCAGCCGGCGGGGGGCAGAGAATGAGCAGTTCTTC.

This clonotype was counted only a few times. This rearrangement joins TRBV5-1 to TRBJ1-1; D unclear. The CDR3 is made up of 16 amino acids. Trimming removed 4 bases from V and 5 bases from J, with 21 bases in between. Germline values: CDR1 SGHRS, CDR2 YFSETQ. CDR3 loop: CASSPRANSEATEAFF. The CDR3 bases are TGCGCCAGCAGCCCCCGGGCTAACTCTGAGGCAACTGAAGCTTTCTTT.